Each of the 27 T cell receptor beta chains below was sequenced from the same sample in a study of Graves' ophthalmopathy and Graves' hyperthyroidism. Amplification of the TCR beta CDR3 regions used RNA transcripts (as template). The authors performed first-round RT-PCR with HTBI primers and then a second-round multiplex PCR. TCRdb called the multiplex PCR reads again in MiXCR, with one record for every CDR3 protein. The sample has 680,000 or so distinct CDR3 sequences, about a fifth seen once. The sequenced sample consisted of peripheral blood. These receptors came from a young woman with stable Graves' hyperthyroidism. Some clones in this sample may be carry-over from other donors' samples.

This clonotype showed up just a few times. The chain links TRBV3-1 to TRBJ2-7; 7 bases fit TRBD2. The CDR3 contains 16 residues. CDR1 is LGHDT, CDR2 YNNKEL, per germline (reference sequence). The V gene end was trimmed by 4 bases and the J gene end by 2 bases; junction bases not matched to a gene: 11. CDR3 in amino acids: CASSRRIGGRAYEQYF. The CDR3 nucleotides are TGTGCCAGCAGCCGACGGATTGGGGGGAGGGCCTACGAGCAGTACTTC.

The sample holds many counts of this clonotype. V and J are TRBV7-8 and TRBJ1-1; D gene uncertain. Trimming took 2 bases from V and 10 from J, leaving 11 bases between them. Germline CDR1 and CDR2: SGHVS and FQNEAQ. CDR3 length: 12 residues. CDR3 amino acids: CASSLRRWGAFF. The CDR3 region has the DNA TGTGCCAGCAGCTTAAGACGGTGGGGAGCTTTCTTT.

In this sample, this clonotype turned up many times. The rearrangement joins TRBV28 to TRBJ1-1; a possible D gene is TRBD1 (5 bases). The CDR3 has 15 amino acids. Trimming cost V 7 bases and J 4 bases, with 19 bases left between them. The germline V gene has CDR1 MDHEN and CDR2 SYDVKM. CDR3 sequence (DNA): TGTGCCAGCACCGGGGCTCAGGCCGGGGGCACTGAAGCTTTCTTT. It yields the protein CASTGAQAGGTEAFF. Drawing the rest from reference TRBV28 and TRBJ1-1, the complete variable domain is DVKVTQSSRYLVKRTGEKVFLECVQDMDHENMFWYRQDPGLGLRLIYFSYDVKMKEKGDIPEGYSVSREKKERFSLILESASTNQTSMYLCASTGAQAGGTEAFFGQGTRLTVV.

This sequence joins TRBV6-5 and TRBJ2-7, with 10 bases aligning to TRBD1. Unmatched junction bases numbered 5, after V lost 1 base and J lost 2 bases. CDR1 MNHEY and CDR2 SVGAGI come from the germline V gene. The CDR3 spans 16 residues. In DNA form, the CDR3 reads TGTGCCAGCAGTTACTTCGGGGACAGGGGACCCTACGAGCAGTACTTC. It specifies CASSYFGDRGPYEQYF.

The CDR3 here is CATQDTGSPLHF. The CDR3 DNA sequence: TGTGCCACCCAGGACACGGGATCACCCCTCCACTTT. This chain uses TRBV15 with TRBJ1-6, with a tentative D call TRBD1 (5 bases). The CDR3 consists of 12 residues. Germline CDR1 is LNHNV and CDR2 is YYDKDF (reference sequence). The V end was cut by 8 bases, the J end by 10 bases, with 12 bases between.

The chain carries TRBV28 and TRBJ2-7; D is unresolved. V lost 6 bases and J 5 bases, leaving 8 bases between the germline ends. The germline V gene has CDR1 MDHEN and CDR2 SYDVKM. The CDR3 is 11 amino acids. CDR3 residues: CASRWMHEQYF. DNA for the CDR3: TGTGCCAGCAGATGGATGCACGAGCAGTACTTC.

This clonotype has a count of ten or more. V is TRBV28 and J is TRBJ2-7; 11 nucleotides match TRBD2. V was clipped by 3 bases and J by 5 bases; unmatched bases: 6. The V gene's germline CDR1 is MDHEN and CDR2 SYDVKM. The CDR3 runs to 15 residues. The chain's CDR3 is CASSFASGRIDEQYF. Here the CDR3 DNA reads TGTGCCAGCAGTTTTGCTAGCGGGAGGATCGACGAGCAGTACTTC.

This clonotype was observed a handful of times. A much larger clone sits a single nucleotide away, making a read error possible. The chain uses TRBV6-1 and TRBJ1-1; maybe TRBD1 (6 bases). The germline V gene has CDR1 MNHNS and CDR2 SASEGT. This CDR3 is 14 amino acids long. Between the trimmed V and J ends, which lost 6 bases and 0 bases, there was a span of 11 bases. The CDR3 region is CASRSTGMNTEAFF. CDR3 coding DNA: TGTGCCAGCAGGTCAACAGGGATGAACACTGAAGCTTTCTTT.

This clonotype was seen repeatedly, ten times or more. The chain joins TRBV12-5 to TRBJ1-2; perhaps TRBD1 as D (5 bases). Per the germline V gene, CDR1 is LGHNT and CDR2 is FRNRAP. V was clipped by 5 bases and J by 3 bases, with 22 bases between them. The CDR3 is 17 residues long. The CDR3: CASGPGDQGKLDYGYTF. DNA for the CDR3: TGTGCTAGTGGTCCCGGGGACCAAGGGAAGCTTGACTATGGCTACACCTTC.

This clonotype occurred many times. V gene TRBV12-3 or TRBV12-4 combines with J gene TRBJ2-2; a weak D match, TRBD1 (5 bases). This CDR3 contains 14 residues. This CDR3 is CATQRGANTGELFF. CDR3 in DNA: TGTGCGACCCAAAGGGGCGCGAACACCGGGGAGCTGTTTTTT.

This clonotype was found many times. This rearrangement joins TRBV10-1 to TRBJ1-1, with a possible D match to TRBD1 (6 bases). This CDR3 has 14 residues. Germline-derived CDR1 and CDR2 are WNHNN and SYGVQD (reference sequence). Trimming pared 5 bases from V and 2 bases from J, leaving 12 bases between. The chain's CDR3 is CASSPNRDNTEAFF. The CDR3 DNA reads as TGCGCCAGCAGTCCGAACAGGGACAACACTGAAGCTTTCTTT.

About this clonotype: Sequence at one end of the junction differs from germline and may be a read error. The V call is TRBV12-3 or TRBV12-4, the J call TRBJ1-2; no firm D call. This CDR3 has 13 amino acids. CDR3 amino acids: CASSLDFRWEVHF. CDR3 bases: TGTGCCAGCAGTTTAGATTTCCGTTGGGAGGTTCACTTC.

The chain joins TRBV12-3 or TRBV12-4 to TRBJ1-2; 8 bases fit TRBD1. V shed 6 bases and J 8 bases; nucleotides not matched to a gene: 14. The CDR3 is 15 amino acids. CDR3 nucleotides: TGTGCCAGCAGGGGGGATTGGACAGGGCTGAGGGGCTACACCTTC. Its translation: CASRGDWTGLRGYTF.

Ten or more counts support this clonotype. The chain couples TRBV7-6 to TRBJ2-2; 12 nucleotides match TRBD2. The CDR3 is 16 residues long. Germline V gives CDR1 SGHVS, CDR2 FNYEAQ. The ends lost 5 bases at V and 1 base at J; junction bases unmatched: 2. The CDR3: CASSLGLAGNTGELFF. CDR3 DNA sequence: TGTGCCAGCAGCCTGGGACTAGCGGGGAACACCGGGGAGCTGTTTTTT.

This clonotype has a count of ten or more. The rearrangement links TRBV13 to TRBJ1-2, with D possibly matching TRBD1 (5 bases). The germline CDR1 and CDR2 sequences are PRHDT and FYEKMQ (reference sequence). V was cut by 5 bases and J by 7 bases, with 11 bases left in between. The CDR3 loop spans 12 amino acids. The CDR3 sequence: CASSLRVRGYTF. In DNA, the CDR3 is TGTGCCAGCAGCCTCAGGGTTCGTGGCTACACCTTC.

This clonotype was counted a few times. J is TRBJ1-6 and V is TRBV7-3, with D uncertain. Germline CDR1 and CDR2: SGHTA and FQGTGA. The CDR3 has 15 amino acids. Trimming pared 1 base from V and 5 bases from J, leaving 9 bases between. The CDR3 DNA reads as TGTGCCAGCAGCTTAAGTGGTTTTAATAATTCACCCCTCCACTTT. Translation gives CASSLSGFNNSPLHF.

The gene calls are TRBV6-1 and TRBJ2-7; perhaps TRBD1 as D (6 bases). The CDR3 sequence is 13 residues long. CDR1 and CDR2 from the germline V gene are MNHNS and SASEGT. Trimming cost V 3 bases and J 3 bases, with 9 bases left between them. The CDR3 is CASSDRGIYEQYF. Here the CDR3 DNA reads TGTGCCAGCAGTGACAGGGGAATCTACGAGCAGTACTTC.

The table lists this clonotype with a few counts. The genes are TRBV20-1 and TRBJ1-2, with D unclear. V was trimmed by 3 bases and J by 5 bases, leaving 13 bases between them. The CDR3 is 13 residues long. Per germline, CDR1 DFQATT and CDR2 SNEGSKA (reference sequence). The CDR3 DNA reads TGCAGTGCTAGGGCCTCGCGGAGGTATGGCTACACCTTC. This sequence encodes CSARASRRYGYTF.

The sample holds many counts of this clonotype. The chain combines TRBV12-3 or TRBV12-4 with TRBJ2-6, with D possibly being TRBD1 (5 bases). The germline V and J ends were trimmed by 2 bases and 1 base, with 9 bases remaining between them. The CDR3 has 16 residues. The DNA of the CDR3 is TGTGCCAGCAGTTTAAAGGGGTTTTCTGGGGCCAACGTCCTGACTTTC. Protein sequence: CASSLKGFSGANVLTF.

The chain carries TRBV2 and TRBJ1-6; D may be TRBD1 (6 bases). V was shortened by 7 bases and J by 7 bases, with 11 bases between the two germline ends. CDR1 SNHLY and CDR2 FYNNEI come from the germline V gene. This CDR3 comprises 13 residues. DNA for the CDR3: TGTGCCAGCACAGGACAGAAAAATTCACCCCTCCACTTT. It encodes CASTGQKNSPLHF. Drawing the rest from reference TRBV2 and TRBJ1-6, the complete variable domain is EPEVTQTPSHQVTQMGQEVILRCVPISNHLYFYWYRQILGQKVEFLVSFYNNEISEKSEIFDDQFSVERPDGSNFTLKIRSTKLEDSAMYFCASTGQKNSPLHFGNGTRLTVT.

The sample holds a few counts of this clonotype. This chain uses TRBV30 with TRBJ2-7; D perhaps matches TRBD1 (7 bases). The germline V gene has CDR1 GTSNPN and CDR2 SVGIG (reference sequence). The CDR3 loop spans 14 amino acids. V gave up 0 bases and J gave up 6 bases, with 15 bases separating them. The CDR3 loop reads CAWSVPGGLPEQYF. The DNA for the CDR3 is TGTGCCTGGAGTGTCCCAGGGGGGCTCCCCGAGCAGTACTTC.

The sample holds many counts of this clonotype. The chain uses TRBV5-1 and TRBJ2-2; no firm D call. CDR3 length equals 14 residues. Germline V gene data show CDR1 as SGHRS and CDR2 as YFSETQ. Deletions cut 1 base from V and 6 bases from J, with 10 bases between. The CDR3 region is CASSLRTSAGELFF. Written as DNA, the CDR3 is TGCGCCAGCAGCTTGAGGACCTCCGCCGGGGAGCTGTTTTTT.

There are many counts of this clonotype. The rearrangement uses TRBV20-1 and TRBJ1-1; D might be TRBD1 (6 bases). The CDR3 covers 13 residues. V lost 5 bases, J lost 1 base, and 11 bases lay in between. CDR1 is DFQATT and CDR2 is SNEGSKA in the germline V gene (reference sequence). As DNA, the CDR3 is TGCAGTGCTCAAGCGGACAGGAACACTGAAGCTTTCTTT. It translates to CSAQADRNTEAFF.

The chain couples TRBV5-5 to TRBJ1-1, with TRBD1 matching over 9 bases. CDR1 is SGHKS and CDR2 is YYEKEE in the germline V gene (reference sequence). Trimming took 1 base from V and 5 from J; bases not matched to a gene: 9. The CDR3 length is 16 residues. The CDR3 DNA sequence: TGTGCCAGCAGCTTGCCGGGACAGGGTAGAATGACTGAAGCTTTCTTT. This gives the protein CASSLPGQGRMTEAFF.

This clonotype was seen repeatedly, ten times or more. Sequence at one end of the junction differs from germline and may be a read error. CDR3 loop: CGSGGLYNSPLHF. The CDR3 coding sequence is TGCGGGTCGGGGGGACTCTATAATTCACCCCTCCACTTT. The V call is TRBV7-2, the J call TRBJ1-6, with D perhaps matching TRBD1 (5 bases). There are 13 residues in the CDR3. Germline V CDR1 and CDR2: SGHTA, FQGNSA.

This clonotype was recorded many times. The chain recombines TRBV20-1 with TRBJ2-7; D not resolved. CDR1 is DFQATT and CDR2 is SNEGSKA in the germline V gene (reference sequence). With 6 bases removed from V and 9 bases from J, the gap between germline ends came to 24 bases. The CDR3 totals 14 residues. The CDR3 nucleotides read TGCAGTGCATCAACGGAGTCTCTTAGGACGGTGCAGTACTTC. This translates into CSASTESLRTVQYF.

This clonotype has ten or more counts. One end of the junction varies from germline; a read error may be responsible. The V gene is TRBV6-1, the J gene TRBJ2-7, with D perhaps TRBD1 (6 bases). Germline V gene lookup returns CDR1 MNHNS and CDR2 SASEGT. The CDR3 loop spans 15 amino acids. DNA of the CDR3: TGTGCCTGCAGTGAATCAACAGGGCGAGGGTACGAGCAGTACTTC. Translated, it gives CACSESTGRGYEQYF.